The T cell receptor (beta chain) under discussion was sequenced for a study of graft-versus-host responses after intestinal transplantation. Study-level background: Anti-thymocyte globulin served as induction for all recipients, who then took tacrolimus and steroids for 2 to 4 years.

Trimming took 5 bases from V and 1 from J; bases not matched to a gene: 9. The CDR3 is 17 amino acids. The germline V gene has CDR1 SGHVS and CDR2 FQNEAQ. Assay used: immunoSEQ multiplex PCR; TCRdb lists only in-frame clones, some missing. The table shows roughly 120,000 clones, with less than 95% occurring only once. Study-level findings and limits: High graft-versus-host to host-versus-graft clonal ratios were found in allografts of patients who had graft-donor T cell macrochimerism. GvH clones surfaced in recipient marrow, some emerging earlier in ileum or blood. Researchers found peak circulating GvH clone levels linked to early post-transplant HvG declines.

As to this clone: Its antigen is not known.

This chain connects TRBV7-8 to TRBJ2-3, with TRBD2 identical over 10 bases. This sequence was found in a human donor who received an intestinal transplant. The input for sequencing was unstimulated CD4+ T cells sorted from spleen or lymph node cells, taken before intestinal transplant. CDR3 coding DNA: TGTGCCAGCAGCCACCCTCCGACTAGCGGGCGCACAGATACGCAGTATTTT. Amino acid sequence: CASSHPPTSGRTDTQYF.